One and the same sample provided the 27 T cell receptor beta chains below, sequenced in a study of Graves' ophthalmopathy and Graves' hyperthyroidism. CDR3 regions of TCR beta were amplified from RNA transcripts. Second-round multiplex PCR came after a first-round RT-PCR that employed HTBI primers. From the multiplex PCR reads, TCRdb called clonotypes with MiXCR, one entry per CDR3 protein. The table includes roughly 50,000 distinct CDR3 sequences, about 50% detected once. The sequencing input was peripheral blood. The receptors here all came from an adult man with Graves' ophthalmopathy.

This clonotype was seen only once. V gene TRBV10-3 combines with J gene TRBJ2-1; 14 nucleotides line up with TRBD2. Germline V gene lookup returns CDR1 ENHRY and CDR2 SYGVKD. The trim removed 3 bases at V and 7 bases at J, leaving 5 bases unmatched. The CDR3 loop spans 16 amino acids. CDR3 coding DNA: TGTGCCATCAGTGATCCGGGACTAGCGGGAGTGAATGAGCAGTTCTTC. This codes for CAISDPGLAGVNEQFF.

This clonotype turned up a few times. The CDR3 DNA reads as TGTGCCAGCAGCTTAAACGGACTAGCGGGAGAGACCCAGTACTTC. Protein: CASSLNGLAGETQYF. This rearrangement joins TRBV7-3 to TRBJ2-5, with 11 nucleotides matching TRBD2. After removal of 1 base from V and 4 bases from J, the junction contained 2 bases not matched to a gene. This CDR3 comprises 15 residues. Per the germline V gene, CDR1 is SGHTA and CDR2 is FQGTGA.

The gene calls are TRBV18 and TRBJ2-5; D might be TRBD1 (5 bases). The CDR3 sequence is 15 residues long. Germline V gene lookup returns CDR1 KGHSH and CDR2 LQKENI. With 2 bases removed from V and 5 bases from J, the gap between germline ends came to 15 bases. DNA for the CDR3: TGTGCCAGCTCACCAGACGGCCAGGGTCTGGAGACCCAGTACTTC. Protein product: CASSPDGQGLETQYF.

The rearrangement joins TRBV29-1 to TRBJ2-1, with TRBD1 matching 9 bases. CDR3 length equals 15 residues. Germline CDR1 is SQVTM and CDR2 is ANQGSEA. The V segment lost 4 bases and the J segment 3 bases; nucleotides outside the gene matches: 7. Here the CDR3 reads CSVGRNRGRYNEQFF. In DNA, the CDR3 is TGCAGCGTTGGCCGGAACAGGGGGCGCTACAATGAGCAGTTCTTC.

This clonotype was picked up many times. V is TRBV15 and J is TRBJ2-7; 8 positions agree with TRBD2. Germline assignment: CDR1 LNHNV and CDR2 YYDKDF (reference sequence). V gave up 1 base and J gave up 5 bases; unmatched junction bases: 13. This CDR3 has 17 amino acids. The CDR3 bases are TGTGCCACCAGCAGAGCGGGGGGGGGGGGAAAGGCCAACGAGCAGTACTTC. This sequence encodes CATSRAGGGGKANEQYF.

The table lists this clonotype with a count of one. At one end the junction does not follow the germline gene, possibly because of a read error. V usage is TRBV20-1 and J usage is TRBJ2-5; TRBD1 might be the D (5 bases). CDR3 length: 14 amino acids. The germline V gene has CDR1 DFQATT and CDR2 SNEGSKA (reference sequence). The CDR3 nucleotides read TGCGGTGCTAGACCTGGGGCAGGGCGGGAGACCCAGTACTTC. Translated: CGARPGAGRETQYF.

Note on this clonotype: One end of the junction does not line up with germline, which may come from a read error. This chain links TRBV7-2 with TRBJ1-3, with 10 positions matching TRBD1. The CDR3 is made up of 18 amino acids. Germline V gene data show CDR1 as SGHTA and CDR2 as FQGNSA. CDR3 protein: CASRPRTGGPSSGNTIYF. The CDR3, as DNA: TGTGCCAGCAGGCCCAGGACAGGGGGACCGAGCTCTGGAAATACCATATATTTT.

The CDR3 DNA sequence: TGTGCCAGCAGCTCGCTAGCGGGAGGGCTCCAAGAGACCCAGTACTTC. Amino acid sequence: CASSSLAGGLQETQYF. The chain has TRBV7-2 and TRBJ2-5; TRBD2 matches at 12 bases. This CDR3 has 16 residues. Looked up from germline, CDR1 is SGHTA and CDR2 is FQGNSA. Losses at the gene ends were 4 bases for V and 1 base for J; bases not matched to a gene: 4. The whole variable domain, remainder taken from reference TRBV7-2 and TRBJ2-5, is GAGVSQSPSNKVTEKGKDVELRCDPISGHTALYWYRQSLGQGLEFLIYFQGNSAPDKSGLPSDRFSAERTGGSVSTLTIQRTQQEDSAVYLCASSSLAGGLQETQYFGPGTRLLVL.

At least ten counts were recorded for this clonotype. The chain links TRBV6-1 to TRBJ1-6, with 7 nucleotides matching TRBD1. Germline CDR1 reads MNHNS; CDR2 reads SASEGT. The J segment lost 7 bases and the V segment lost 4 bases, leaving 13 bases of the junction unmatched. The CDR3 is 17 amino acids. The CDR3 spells CASSVGSTGRSNSPLHF. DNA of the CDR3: TGTGCCAGCAGTGTTGGATCGACAGGGCGGTCCAATTCACCCCTCCACTTT.

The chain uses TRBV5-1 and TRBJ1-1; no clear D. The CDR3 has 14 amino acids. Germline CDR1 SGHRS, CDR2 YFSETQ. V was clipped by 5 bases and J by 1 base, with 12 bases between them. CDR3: CASSSRPGNTEAFF. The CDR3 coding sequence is TGCGCCAGCAGTTCGCGACCAGGGAACACTGAAGCTTTCTTT.

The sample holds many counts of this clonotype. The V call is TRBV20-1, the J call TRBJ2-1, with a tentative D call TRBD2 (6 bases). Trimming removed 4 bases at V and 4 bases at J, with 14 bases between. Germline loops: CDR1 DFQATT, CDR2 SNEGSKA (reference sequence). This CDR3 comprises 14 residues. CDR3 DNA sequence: TGCAGTGCTAAGGAGGGACGGAAATACAATGAGCAGTTCTTC. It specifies CSAKEGRKYNEQFF.

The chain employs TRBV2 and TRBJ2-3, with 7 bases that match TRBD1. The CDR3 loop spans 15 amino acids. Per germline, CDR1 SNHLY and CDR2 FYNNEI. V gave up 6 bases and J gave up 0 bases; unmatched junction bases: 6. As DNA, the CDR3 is TGTGCCAGCAGACGACAGGGAACTAGCACAGATACGCAGTATTTT. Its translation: CASRRQGTSTDTQYF.

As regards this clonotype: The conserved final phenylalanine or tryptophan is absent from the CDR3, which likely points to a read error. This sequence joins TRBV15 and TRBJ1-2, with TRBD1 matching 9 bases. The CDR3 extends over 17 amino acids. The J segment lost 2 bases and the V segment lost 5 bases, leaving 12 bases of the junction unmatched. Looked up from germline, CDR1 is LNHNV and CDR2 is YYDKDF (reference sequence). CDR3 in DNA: TGTGCCACCAGCGGAAGCTACTCCGGGACAGGGAACTATGGCTACACCTCC. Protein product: CATSGSYSGTGNYGYTS.

CDR3 residues: CASSLDRVTGNTF. CDR3 DNA: TGCGCCAGCAGCTTGGACAGGGTGACTGGAAACACCTTC. This chain joins TRBV5-1 and TRBJ1-2; the D gene is possibly TRBD1 (6 bases). Germline V CDR1 and CDR2: SGHRS, YFSETQ. V lost 0 bases to trimming and J lost 12 bases, with 15 bases between them. CDR3 length: 13 residues. Combining the CDR3 with reference TRBV5-1 and TRBJ1-2 gives the whole variable domain KAGVTQTPRYLIKTRGQQVTLSCSPISGHRSVSWYQQTPGQGLQFLFEYFSETQRNKGNFPGRFSGRQFSNSRSEMNVSTLELGDSALYLCASSLDRVTGNTFGSGTRLTVV.

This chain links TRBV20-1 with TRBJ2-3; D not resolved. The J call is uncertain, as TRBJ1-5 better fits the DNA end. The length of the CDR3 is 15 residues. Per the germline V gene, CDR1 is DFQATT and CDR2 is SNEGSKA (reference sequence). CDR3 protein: CSAPILGRVKDTQHF. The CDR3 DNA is TGCAGTGCCCCTATACTAGGGCGGGTTAAGGATACGCAGCATTTT.

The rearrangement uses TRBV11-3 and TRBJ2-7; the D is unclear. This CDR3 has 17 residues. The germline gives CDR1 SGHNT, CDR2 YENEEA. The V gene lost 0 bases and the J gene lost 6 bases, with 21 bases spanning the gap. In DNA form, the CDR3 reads TGTGCCAGCAGCTTAGACATCTCAGGTACTCAAGCGAGCGAGCAGTACTTC. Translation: CASSLDISGTQASEQYF.

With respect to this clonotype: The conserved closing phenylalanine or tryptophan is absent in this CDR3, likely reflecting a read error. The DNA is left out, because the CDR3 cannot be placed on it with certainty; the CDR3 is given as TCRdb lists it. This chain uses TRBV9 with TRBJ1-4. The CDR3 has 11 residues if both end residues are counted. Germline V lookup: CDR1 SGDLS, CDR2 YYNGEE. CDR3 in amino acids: CASSVGTSGGL.

The CDR3 reads CATHGTGISYEQYF. The CDR3 DNA sequence: TGTGCCACTCACGGGACAGGGATCTCCTACGAGCAGTACTTC. The chain carries TRBV24-1 and TRBJ2-7; 9 bases match TRBD1. Germline V lookup: CDR1 KGHDR, CDR2 SFDVKD. The CDR3 length is 14 residues. The ends lost 10 bases at V and 0 bases at J; junction bases unmatched: 6.

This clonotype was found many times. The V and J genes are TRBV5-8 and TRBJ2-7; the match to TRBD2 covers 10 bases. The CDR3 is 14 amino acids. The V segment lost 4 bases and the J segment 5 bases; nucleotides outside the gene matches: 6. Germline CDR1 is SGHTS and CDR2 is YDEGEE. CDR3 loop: CASSPGLASHEQYF. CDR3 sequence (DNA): TGTGCCAGCAGCCCGGGACTAGCGAGCCACGAGCAGTACTTC.

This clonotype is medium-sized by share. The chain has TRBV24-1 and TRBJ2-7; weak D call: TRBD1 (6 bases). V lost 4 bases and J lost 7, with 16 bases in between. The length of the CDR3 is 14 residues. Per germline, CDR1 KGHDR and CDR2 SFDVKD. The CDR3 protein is CATSDPSQGKEQYF. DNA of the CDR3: TGTGCCACCAGTGACCCCAGCCAGGGGAAGGAGCAGTACTTC.

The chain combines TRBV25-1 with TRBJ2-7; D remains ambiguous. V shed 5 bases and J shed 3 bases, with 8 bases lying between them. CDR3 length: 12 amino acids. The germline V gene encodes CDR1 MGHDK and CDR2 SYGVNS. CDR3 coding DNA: TGTGCCAGCAGTTGGAGTTTCTACGAGCAGTACTTC. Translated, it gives CASSWSFYEQYF.

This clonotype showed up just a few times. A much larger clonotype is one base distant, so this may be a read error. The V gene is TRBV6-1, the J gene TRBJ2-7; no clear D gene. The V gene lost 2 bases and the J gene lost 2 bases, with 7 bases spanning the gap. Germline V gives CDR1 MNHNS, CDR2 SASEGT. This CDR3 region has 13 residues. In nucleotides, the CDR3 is TGTGCCAGCAGTGAACTAAGTGCCTACGAGCAGTACTTC. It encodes CASSELSAYEQYF.

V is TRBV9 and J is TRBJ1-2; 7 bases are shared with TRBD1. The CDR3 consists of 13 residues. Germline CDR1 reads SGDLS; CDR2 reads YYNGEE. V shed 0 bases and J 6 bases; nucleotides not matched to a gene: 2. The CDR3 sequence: CASSVGQGNGYTF. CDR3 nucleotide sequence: TGTGCCAGCAGCGTAGGACAGGGTAATGGCTACACCTTC.

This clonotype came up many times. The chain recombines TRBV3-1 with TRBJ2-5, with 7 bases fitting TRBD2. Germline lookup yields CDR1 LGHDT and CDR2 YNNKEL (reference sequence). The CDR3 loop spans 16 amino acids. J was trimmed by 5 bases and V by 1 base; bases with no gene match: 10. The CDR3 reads CASSQGIQRGRETQYF. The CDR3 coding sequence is TGTGCCAGCAGCCAAGGGATACAGCGGGGACGGGAGACCCAGTACTTC.

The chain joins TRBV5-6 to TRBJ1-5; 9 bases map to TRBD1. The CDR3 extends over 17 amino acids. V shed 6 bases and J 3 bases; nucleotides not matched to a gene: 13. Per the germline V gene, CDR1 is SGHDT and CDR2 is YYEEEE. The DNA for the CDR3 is TGTGCCAGCACCTACGAGGGTGGACAGGGGTCCAATCAGCCCCAGCATTTT. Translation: CASTYEGGQGSNQPQHF.

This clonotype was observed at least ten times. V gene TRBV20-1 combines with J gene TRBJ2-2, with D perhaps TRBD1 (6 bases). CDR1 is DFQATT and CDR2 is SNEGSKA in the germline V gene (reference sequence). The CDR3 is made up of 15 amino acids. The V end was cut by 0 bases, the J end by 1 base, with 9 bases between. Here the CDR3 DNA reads TGCAGTGCTAGAGATCGGGGACAGAACACCGGGGAGCTGTTTTTT. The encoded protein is CSARDRGQNTGELFF.

DNA of the CDR3: TGCAGTGGTACCCTCCTCGGAGGTTACGAGCAGTACTTC. This sequence encodes CSGTLLGGYEQYF. This sequence joins TRBV20-1 and TRBJ2-7; the D gene is possibly TRBD2 (5 bases). CDR1 DFQATT and CDR2 SNEGSKA come from the germline V gene (reference sequence). This CDR3 has 13 residues. V was pared by 7 bases and J by 4 bases, with 17 bases between.